Listed here are 20 T cell receptor beta chains from one sample, sequenced in a study of T cells in narcolepsy. Profiling relied on immunoSEQ multiplex PCR, and the TCRdb table lists in-frame clones only, not all of them. In the table there are tens of thousands of clones, roughly 80% of which are singletons. The sequencing sample was made of memory (CD45RA-) CD4+ T cells from blood. These receptors came from a human donor in good health.

This clone has more than one count but fewer than ten. This chain connects TRBV2 to TRBJ1-5, with D uncertain. V lost 3 bases to trimming and J lost 4 bases, with 4 bases between them. The CDR3 runs to 12 residues. Germline CDR1 and CDR2: SNHLY and FYNNEI. CDR3 in DNA: TGTGCCAGCAGTGAGGCGAATCAGCCCCAGCATTTT. It specifies CASSEANQPQHF.

Here the CDR3 DNA reads TGTGCCAGCAGTTTATTCGGCGGATCGTCCGACACAGATACGCAGTATTTT. Translating gives CASSLFGGSSDTDTQYF. The rearrangement links TRBV27 to TRBJ2-3; D remains ambiguous. This CDR3 comprises 17 residues. Germline V lookup: CDR1 MNHEY, CDR2 SMNVEV (reference sequence). Trimming took 1 base from V and 2 from J, leaving 16 bases between them.

V and J are TRBV11-2 and TRBJ2-2; the D is unclear. The ends were cut back, 5 bases at V and 0 bases at J, with 7 bases in the middle. CDR1 and CDR2 (germline): SGHAT, FQNNGV. The length of the CDR3 is 14 residues. The CDR3 region has the DNA TGTGCCAGCAGCCGGAACGCGAACACCGGGGAGCTGTTTTTT. Amino acids: CASSRNANTGELFF.

This clone has a single count. This chain uses TRBV12-5 with TRBJ2-1; D tentatively fits TRBD1 or TRBD2 (5 bases each). The germline V gene encodes CDR1 LGHNT and CDR2 FRNRAP. With 6 bases removed from V and 4 bases from J, the gap between germline ends came to 19 bases. The CDR3 has 16 residues. The DNA of the CDR3 is TGTGCTAGTGGCCCTCCACGGGGCACGAGGTACAATGAGCAGTTCTTC. Residues: CASGPPRGTRYNEQFF.

The chain uses TRBV11-2 and TRBJ2-7; D might be TRBD2 (5 bases). The CDR3 contains 14 residues. With 2 bases removed from V and 7 bases from J, the gap between germline ends came to 15 bases. CDR1 and CDR2 from the germline V gene are SGHAT and FQNNGV. The DNA of the CDR3 is TGTGCCAGCAGCTTAAGGGAGCAACTGAGAGAGCAGTACTTC. Residues: CASSLREQLREQYF.

The chain's CDR3 is CASSPGQTNEKLFF. In DNA form, the CDR3 reads TGTGCCAGCAGCCCGGGACAAACTAATGAAAAACTGTTTTTT. The chain recombines TRBV7-6 with TRBJ1-4, with a tentative D call TRBD1 (6 bases). Germline V gene data show CDR1 as SGHVS and CDR2 as FNYEAQ. V lost 5 bases, J lost 1 base, and 8 bases lay in between. The CDR3 runs 14 residues.

The chain links TRBV6-1 to TRBJ1-6; D is perhaps TRBD1 (6 bases). The CDR3 loop spans 17 amino acids. In germline, CDR1 is MNHNS, CDR2 SASEGT. The V and J ends lost 1 base and 9 bases respectively, with 19 bases between them. The CDR3 protein is CASSEETGPRVFSPLHF. CDR3 in DNA: TGTGCCAGCAGTGAAGAGACAGGTCCCCGGGTTTTTTCACCCCTCCACTTT.

CDR3 in amino acids: CASSRHGGGEQYF. The CDR3 DNA follows: TGTGCCAGCAGCAGACACGGAGGGGGGGAGCAGTACTTC. This rearrangement joins TRBV7-2 to TRBJ2-5, with TRBD2 as a possible D gene (7 bases). Trimming stripped 5 bases from V and 11 bases from J, with 18 bases between. The CDR3 is made up of 13 amino acids. Per germline, CDR1 SGHTA and CDR2 FQGNSA.

This clone appeared a single time. This chain links TRBV4-1 with TRBJ1-4, with no clear D. This CDR3 spans 17 amino acids. The germline CDR1 and CDR2 sequences are MGHRA and YSYEKL. The germline V and J ends were trimmed by 0 bases and 0 bases, with 11 bases remaining between them. CDR3 in amino acids: CASSQDRRVSTNEKLFF. The CDR3 DNA follows: TGCGCCAGCAGCCAAGATCGACGGGTTTCAACTAATGAAAAACTGTTTTTT.

The CDR3 loop is CASSPVGLAVNNEQFF. The CDR3 DNA sequence: TGTGCCAGCAGCCCAGTTGGACTAGCAGTAAACAATGAGCAGTTCTTC. The gene calls are TRBV4-2 and TRBJ2-1; 8 bases line up with TRBD2. The CDR3 loop spans 16 amino acids. V lost 4 bases to trimming and J lost 5 bases; unmatched junction nucleotides: 10. CDR1 LGHNA and CDR2 YNFKEQ come from the germline V gene.

This clone was recorded once. The chain joins TRBV6-5 to TRBJ2-5; TRBD1 is a possible D gene (7 bases). Looked up from germline, CDR1 is MNHEY and CDR2 is SVGAGI. V was shortened by 4 bases and J by 5 bases, with 14 bases between the two germline ends. This CDR3 has 14 amino acids. CDR3 sequence: CASSSPRGEETQYF. The CDR3 nucleotides read TGTGCCAGCAGTTCGCCCAGGGGGGAGGAGACCCAGTACTTC.

The V call is TRBV7-2, the J call TRBJ2-1, with 10 positions matching TRBD2. In germline, CDR1 is SGHTA, CDR2 FQGNSA. The J segment lost 7 bases and the V segment lost 4 bases, leaving 16 bases of the junction unmatched. The CDR3 covers 18 residues. The CDR3 is CASSWFASGSMGLNEQFF. DNA for the CDR3: TGTGCCAGCAGCTGGTTTGCTAGCGGGAGTATGGGGTTGAATGAGCAGTTCTTC.

The chain has TRBV30 and TRBJ1-6; 7 bases align to TRBD1. The CDR3 loop spans 15 amino acids. V was clipped by 4 bases and J by 7 bases; unmatched bases: 10. Germline values: CDR1 GTSNPN, CDR2 SVGIG (reference sequence). The CDR3 nucleotides are TGTGCCTGGAAGGGGGGAGGGGGCGAGAATTCACCCCTCCACTTT. Amino acids: CAWKGGGGENSPLHF.

The V gene is TRBV11-3, the J gene TRBJ2-1; 11 bases fit TRBD2. V shed 4 bases, J shed 2 bases, and the junction held 4 bases outside the gene matches. Germline CDR1 reads SGHNT; CDR2 reads YENEEA. The CDR3 is made up of 16 amino acids. CDR3 region: CASSSIAGGPYNEQFF. DNA for the CDR3: TGTGCCAGCAGCTCAATAGCGGGAGGGCCCTACAATGAGCAGTTCTTC.

This clone showed up just a few times. The rearrangement joins TRBV27 to TRBJ1-1, with no clear D. CDR3 size: 15 residues. Trimming removed 2 bases at V and 4 bases at J, with 14 bases between. CDR1 MNHEY and CDR2 SMNVEV come from the germline V gene (reference sequence). The CDR3 DNA sequence: TGTGCCAGCAGTTTAGGTATCGGACTGCGCACTGAAGCTTTCTTT. Protein: CASSLGIGLRTEAFF.

V and J are TRBV5-6 and TRBJ1-2, with a possible D match to TRBD1 (5 bases). V lost 2 bases, J lost 4 bases, and 15 bases lay in between. Germline V gene sequence: CDR1 SGHDT, CDR2 YYEEEE. CDR3 length equals 15 residues. The CDR3 DNA sequence: TGTGCCAGCAGCTTCGGGGTGGGGGTTTCCTATGGCTACACCTTC. Amino acid sequence: CASSFGVGVSYGYTF. The full variable domain, in which reference TRBV5-6 and TRBJ1-2 provide the parts outside the CDR3, is DAGVTQSPTHLIKTRGQQVTLRCSPKSGHDTVSWYQQALGQGPQFIFQYYEEEERQRGNFPDRFSGHQFPNYSSELNVNALLLGDSALYLCASSFGVGVSYGYTFGSGTRLTVV.

This chain joins TRBV6-6 and TRBJ1-5; a weak D match, TRBD1 (5 bases). This CDR3 has 14 residues. V lost 0 bases, J lost 6 bases, and 9 bases lay in between. The germline CDR1 and CDR2 sequences are MNHNY and SVGAGI (reference sequence). CDR3 bases: TGTGCCAGCAGTTACTCCGGGGGTTCTCAGCCCCAGCATTTT. Protein: CASSYSGGSQPQHF.

Details on this clone: At one end the junction does not follow the germline gene, possibly because of a read error. This rearrangement joins TRBV5-6 to TRBJ1-2; TRBD1 matches at 8 bases. The CDR3 sequence is 16 residues long. CDR1 is SGHDT, CDR2 YYEEEE, per germline. CDR3 residues: CASSQDREQRDYGHAF. CDR3 coding DNA: TGTGCCAGCAGTCAGGACAGGGAGCAACGCGACTATGGCCACGCCTTC.

Here the CDR3 reads CSVRGSGNTIYF. The CDR3 DNA reads TGCAGCGTACGGGGATCTGGAAACACCATATATTTT. The gene calls are TRBV29-1 and TRBJ1-3; D gene unclear. The CDR3 is 12 residues long. Trimming left V 6 bases short and J 1 base short, with 7 bases between. Per the germline V gene, CDR1 is SQVTM and CDR2 is ANQGSEA.

The V gene is TRBV9, the J gene TRBJ2-1; D is undetermined. The V gene lost 0 bases and the J gene lost 8 bases, with 9 bases spanning the gap. The CDR3 runs 13 residues. Germline loops: CDR1 SGDLS, CDR2 YYNGEE. CDR3 nucleotide sequence: TGTGCCAGCAGCGTAGGTTCCCGGGATGAGCAGTTCTTC. It is translated as CASSVGSRDEQFF.